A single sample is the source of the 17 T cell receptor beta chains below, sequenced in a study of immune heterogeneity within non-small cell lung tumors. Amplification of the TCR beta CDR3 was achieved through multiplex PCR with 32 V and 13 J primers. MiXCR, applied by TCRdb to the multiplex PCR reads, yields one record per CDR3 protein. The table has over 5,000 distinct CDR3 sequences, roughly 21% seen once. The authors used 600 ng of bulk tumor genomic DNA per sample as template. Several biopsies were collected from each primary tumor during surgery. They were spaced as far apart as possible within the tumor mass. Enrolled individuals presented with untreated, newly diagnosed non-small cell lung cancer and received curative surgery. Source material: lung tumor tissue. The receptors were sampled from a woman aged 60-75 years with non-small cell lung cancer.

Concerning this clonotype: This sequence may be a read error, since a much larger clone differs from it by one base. This CDR3 is CASSMGLASRWYF. CDR3 nucleotide sequence: TGTGCCAGCAGTATGGGACTAGCCTCCAGGTGGTATTTT. The V gene is TRBV6-2 or TRBV6-3, the J gene TRBJ2-3; 9 nucleotides line up with TRBD2. There are 13 residues in the CDR3. Trimming took 5 bases from V and 14 from J; bases not matched to a gene: 11. The germline V gene encodes CDR1 MNHEY and CDR2 SVGEGT.

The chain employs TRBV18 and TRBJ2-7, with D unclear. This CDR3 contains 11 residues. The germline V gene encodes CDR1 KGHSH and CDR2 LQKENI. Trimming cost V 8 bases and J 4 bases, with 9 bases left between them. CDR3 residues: CASRAYYEQYF. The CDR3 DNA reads TGTGCCAGCCGAGCTTATTACGAGCAGTACTTC.

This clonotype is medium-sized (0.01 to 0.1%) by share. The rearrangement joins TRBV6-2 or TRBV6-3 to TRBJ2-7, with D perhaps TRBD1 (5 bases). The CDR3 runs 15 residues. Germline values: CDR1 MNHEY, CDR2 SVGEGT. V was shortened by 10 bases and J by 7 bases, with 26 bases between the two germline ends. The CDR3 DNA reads TGTGCCACGACGACCCCGACCAGGGATTCGGGTGAGCAGTACTTC. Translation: CATTTPTRDSGEQYF.

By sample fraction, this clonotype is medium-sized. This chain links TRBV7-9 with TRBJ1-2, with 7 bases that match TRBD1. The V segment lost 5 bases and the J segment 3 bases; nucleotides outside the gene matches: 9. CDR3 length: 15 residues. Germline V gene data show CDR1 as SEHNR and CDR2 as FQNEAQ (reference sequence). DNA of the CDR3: TGTGCCAGCAGCAAGGGGGGCAGGGGGGACTATGGCTACACCTTC. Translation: CASSKGGRGDYGYTF.

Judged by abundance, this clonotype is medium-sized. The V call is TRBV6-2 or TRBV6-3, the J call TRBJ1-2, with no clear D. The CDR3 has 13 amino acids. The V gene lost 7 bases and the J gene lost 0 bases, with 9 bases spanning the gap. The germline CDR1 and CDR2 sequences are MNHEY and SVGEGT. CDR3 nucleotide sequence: TGTGCCAGCATGCCGAATCCTAACTATGGCTACACCTTC. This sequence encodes CASMPNPNYGYTF.

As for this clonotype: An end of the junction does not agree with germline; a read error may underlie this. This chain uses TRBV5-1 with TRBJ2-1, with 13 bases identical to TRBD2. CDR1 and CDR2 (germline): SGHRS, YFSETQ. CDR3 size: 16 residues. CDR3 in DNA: TGCGCCAGCAGCTTTTACTGGACTAGCGGGAGCAATGAGCATTTCTTC. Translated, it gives CASSFYWTSGSNEHFF.

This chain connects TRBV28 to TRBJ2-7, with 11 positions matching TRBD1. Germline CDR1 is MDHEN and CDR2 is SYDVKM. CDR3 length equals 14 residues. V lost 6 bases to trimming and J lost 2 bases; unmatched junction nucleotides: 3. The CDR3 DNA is TGTGCCAGCAGACCGGGACAGGGGGCCTACGAGCAGTACTTC. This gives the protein CASRPGQGAYEQYF.

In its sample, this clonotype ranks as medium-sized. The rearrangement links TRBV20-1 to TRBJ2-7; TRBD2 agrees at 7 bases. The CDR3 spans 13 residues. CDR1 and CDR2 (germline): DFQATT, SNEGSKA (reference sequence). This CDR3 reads CSPSLAGDHEQYF. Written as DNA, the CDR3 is TGCAGCCCTTCTCTGGCGGGGGACCACGAGCAGTACTTC.

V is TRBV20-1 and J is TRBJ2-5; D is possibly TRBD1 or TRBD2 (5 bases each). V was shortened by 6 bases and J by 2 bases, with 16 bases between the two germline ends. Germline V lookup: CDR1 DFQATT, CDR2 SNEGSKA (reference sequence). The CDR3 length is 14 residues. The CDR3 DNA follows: TGCAGTGCGACCCGGGACGGATTTCAAGAGACCCAGTACTTC. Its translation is CSATRDGFQETQYF.

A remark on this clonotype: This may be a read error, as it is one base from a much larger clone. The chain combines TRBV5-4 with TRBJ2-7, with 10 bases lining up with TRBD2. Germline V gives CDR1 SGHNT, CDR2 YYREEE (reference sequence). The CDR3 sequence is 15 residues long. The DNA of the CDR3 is TGTGACAGCAGCGAGCGGGAGGGAGAGATCTACGAGCAGTACTTC. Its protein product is CDSSEREGEIYEQYF.

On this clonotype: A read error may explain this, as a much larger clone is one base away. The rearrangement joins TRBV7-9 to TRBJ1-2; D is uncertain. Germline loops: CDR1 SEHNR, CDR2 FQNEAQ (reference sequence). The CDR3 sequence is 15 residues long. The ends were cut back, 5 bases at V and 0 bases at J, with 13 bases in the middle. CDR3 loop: CASSNSHSTNYGYTF. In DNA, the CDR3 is TGTGCCAGCAGCAACAGCCACAGTACTAACTATGGCTACACCTTC. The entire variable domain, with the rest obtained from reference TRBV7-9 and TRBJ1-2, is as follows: DTGVSQNPRHKITKRGQNVTFRCDPISEHNRLYWYRQTLGQGPEFLTYFQNEAQLEKSRLLSDRFSAERPKGSFSTLEIQRTEQGDSAMYLCASSNSHSTNYGYTFGSGTRLTVV.

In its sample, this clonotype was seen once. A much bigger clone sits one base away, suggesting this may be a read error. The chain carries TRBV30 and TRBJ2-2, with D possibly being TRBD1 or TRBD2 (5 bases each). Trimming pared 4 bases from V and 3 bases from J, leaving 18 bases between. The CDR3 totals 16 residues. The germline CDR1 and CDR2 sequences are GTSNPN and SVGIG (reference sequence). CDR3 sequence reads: CAWIVGLQGDTGELFF. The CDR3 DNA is TGTGCCTGGATTGTAGGGTTGCAGGGAGACACCGGGGAGCTGTTTTTT. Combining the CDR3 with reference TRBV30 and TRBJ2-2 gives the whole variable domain SQTIHQWPATLVQPVGSPLSLECTVEGTSNPNLYWYRQAAGRGLQLLFYSVGIGQISSEVPQNLSASRPQDRQFILSSKKLLLSDSGFYLCAWIVGLQGDTGELFFGEGSRLTVL.

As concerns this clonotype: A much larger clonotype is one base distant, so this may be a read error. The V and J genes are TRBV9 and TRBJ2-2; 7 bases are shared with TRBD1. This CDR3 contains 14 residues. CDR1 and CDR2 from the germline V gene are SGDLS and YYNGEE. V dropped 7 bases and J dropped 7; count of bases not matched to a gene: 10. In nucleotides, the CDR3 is TGTGCCAGCGGTAGTGGGGACAGAAGCGGGGAGCTGTTTTTT. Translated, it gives CASGSGDRSGELFF.

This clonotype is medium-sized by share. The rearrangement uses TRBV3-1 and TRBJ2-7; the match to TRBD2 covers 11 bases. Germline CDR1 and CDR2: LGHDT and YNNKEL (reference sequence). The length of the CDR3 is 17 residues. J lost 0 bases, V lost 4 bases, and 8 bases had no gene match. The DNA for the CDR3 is TGTGCCAGCAGCCTGGGACTAGCGGACGGGGACTCCTACGAGCAGTACTTC. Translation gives CASSLGLADGDSYEQYF.

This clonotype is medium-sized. DNA for the CDR3: TGTGCCTGGAGTGGGACAGGGGACGTTCAGCCCCAGCATTTT. Its translation is CAWSGTGDVQPQHF. This chain connects TRBV30 to TRBJ1-5, with 9 positions matching TRBD1. The CDR3 spans 14 residues. J lost 6 bases, V lost 1 base, and 4 bases had no gene match. The germline V gene has CDR1 GTSNPN and CDR2 SVGIG (reference sequence).

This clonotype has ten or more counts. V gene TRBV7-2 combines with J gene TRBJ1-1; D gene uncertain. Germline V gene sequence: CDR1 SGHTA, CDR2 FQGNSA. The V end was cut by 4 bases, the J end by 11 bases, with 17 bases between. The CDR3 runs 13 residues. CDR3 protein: CASSSLDQLSAFF. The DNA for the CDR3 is TGTGCCAGCAGCTCCTTGGACCAGTTGTCGGCTTTCTTT.

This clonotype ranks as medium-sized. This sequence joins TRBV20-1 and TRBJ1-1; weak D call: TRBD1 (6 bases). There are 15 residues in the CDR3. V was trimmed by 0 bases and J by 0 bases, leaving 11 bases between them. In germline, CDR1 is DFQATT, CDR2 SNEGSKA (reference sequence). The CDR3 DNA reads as TGCAGTGCTAGAGACCGGGGGGCCCTGAACACTGAAGCTTTCTTT. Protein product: CSARDRGALNTEAFF.